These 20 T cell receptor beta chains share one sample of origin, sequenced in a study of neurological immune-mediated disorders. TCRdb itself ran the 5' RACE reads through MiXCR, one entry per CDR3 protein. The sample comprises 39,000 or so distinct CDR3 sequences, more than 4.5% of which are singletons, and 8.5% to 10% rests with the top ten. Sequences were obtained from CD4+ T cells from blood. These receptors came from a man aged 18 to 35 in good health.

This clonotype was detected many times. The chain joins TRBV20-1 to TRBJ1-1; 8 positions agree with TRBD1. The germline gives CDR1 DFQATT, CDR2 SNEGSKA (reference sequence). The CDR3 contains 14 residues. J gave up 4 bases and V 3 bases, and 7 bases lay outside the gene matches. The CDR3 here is CSASRSTGGTEAFF. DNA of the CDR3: TGCAGTGCTAGCCGTTCCACAGGGGGCACTGAAGCTTTCTTT.

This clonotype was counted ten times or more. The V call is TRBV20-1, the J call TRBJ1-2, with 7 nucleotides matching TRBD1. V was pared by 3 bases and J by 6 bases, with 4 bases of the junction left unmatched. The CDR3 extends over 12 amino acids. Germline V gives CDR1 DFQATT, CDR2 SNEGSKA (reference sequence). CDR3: CSASRGGDGYTF. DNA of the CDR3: TGCAGTGCTAGCCGAGGGGGCGATGGCTACACCTTC.

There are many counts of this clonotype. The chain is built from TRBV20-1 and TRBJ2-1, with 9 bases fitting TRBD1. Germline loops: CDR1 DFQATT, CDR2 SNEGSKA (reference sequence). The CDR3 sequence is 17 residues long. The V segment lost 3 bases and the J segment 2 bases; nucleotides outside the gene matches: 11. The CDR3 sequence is CSASSPIGTGPYNEQFF. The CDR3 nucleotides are TGCAGTGCTAGTTCCCCGATCGGGACAGGGCCCTACAATGAGCAGTTCTTC.

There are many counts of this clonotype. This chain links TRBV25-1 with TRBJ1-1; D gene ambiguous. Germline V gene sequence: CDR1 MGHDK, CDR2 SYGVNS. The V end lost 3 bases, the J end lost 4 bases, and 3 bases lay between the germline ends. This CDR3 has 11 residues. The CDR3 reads CASSDPTEAFF. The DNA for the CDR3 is TGTGCCAGCAGTGACCCCACTGAAGCTTTCTTT.

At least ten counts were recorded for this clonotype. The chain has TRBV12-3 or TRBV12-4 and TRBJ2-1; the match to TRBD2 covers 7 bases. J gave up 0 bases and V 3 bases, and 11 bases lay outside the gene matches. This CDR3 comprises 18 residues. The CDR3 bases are TGTGCCAGCAGTTTCTGGGAGGGACTATCGAGCTCCTACAATGAGCAGTTCTTC. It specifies CASSFWEGLSSSYNEQFF.

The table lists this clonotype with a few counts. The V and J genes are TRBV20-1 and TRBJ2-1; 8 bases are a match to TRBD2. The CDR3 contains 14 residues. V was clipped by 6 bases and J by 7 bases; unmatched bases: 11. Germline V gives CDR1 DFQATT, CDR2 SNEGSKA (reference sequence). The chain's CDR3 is CSARGGHGYNEQFF. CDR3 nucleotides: TGCAGTGCCCGGGGGGGCCATGGATATAATGAGCAGTTCTTC.

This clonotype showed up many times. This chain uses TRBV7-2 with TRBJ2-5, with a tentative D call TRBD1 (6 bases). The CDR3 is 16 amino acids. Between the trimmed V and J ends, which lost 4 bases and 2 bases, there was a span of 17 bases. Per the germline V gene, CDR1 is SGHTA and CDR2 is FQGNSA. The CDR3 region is CASSSYTGTFQETQYF. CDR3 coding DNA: TGTGCCAGCAGCTCCTATACAGGGACCTTTCAAGAGACCCAGTACTTC.

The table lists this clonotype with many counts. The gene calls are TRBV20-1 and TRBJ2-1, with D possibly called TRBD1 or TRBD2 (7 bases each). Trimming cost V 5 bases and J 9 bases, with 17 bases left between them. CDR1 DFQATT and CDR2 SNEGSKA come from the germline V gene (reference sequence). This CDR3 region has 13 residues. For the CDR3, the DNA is TGCAGTGCTCCAGGGGGGGTTTTTCTTGAGCAGTTCTTC. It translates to CSAPGGVFLEQFF.

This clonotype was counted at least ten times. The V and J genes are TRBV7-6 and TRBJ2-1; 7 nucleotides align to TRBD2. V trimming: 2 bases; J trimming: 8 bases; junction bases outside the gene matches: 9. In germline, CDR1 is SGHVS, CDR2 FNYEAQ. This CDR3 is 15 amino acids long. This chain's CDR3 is CASSLRLASGDEQFF. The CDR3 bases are TGTGCCAGCAGCTTAAGGCTGGCCAGCGGGGATGAGCAGTTCTTC.

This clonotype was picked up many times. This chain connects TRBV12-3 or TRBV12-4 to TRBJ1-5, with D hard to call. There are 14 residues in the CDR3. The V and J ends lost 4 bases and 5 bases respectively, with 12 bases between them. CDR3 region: CASSSAFLYQPQHF. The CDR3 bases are TGTGCCAGCAGTTCCGCCTTCCTATATCAGCCCCAGCATTTT.

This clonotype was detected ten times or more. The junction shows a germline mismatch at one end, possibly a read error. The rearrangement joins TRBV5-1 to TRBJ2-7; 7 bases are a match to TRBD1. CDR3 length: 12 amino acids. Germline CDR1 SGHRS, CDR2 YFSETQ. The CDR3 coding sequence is TGCGCCAGCAGCGAACCGACAGGGATTGCGAACTTC. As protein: CASSEPTGIANF.

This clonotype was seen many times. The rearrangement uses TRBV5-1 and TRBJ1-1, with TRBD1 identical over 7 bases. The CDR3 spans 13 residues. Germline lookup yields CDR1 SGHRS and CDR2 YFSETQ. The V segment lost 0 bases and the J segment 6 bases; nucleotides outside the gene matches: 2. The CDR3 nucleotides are TGCGCCAGCAGCTTGGACAGGGGAGCTGAAGCTTTCTTT. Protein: CASSLDRGAEAFF.

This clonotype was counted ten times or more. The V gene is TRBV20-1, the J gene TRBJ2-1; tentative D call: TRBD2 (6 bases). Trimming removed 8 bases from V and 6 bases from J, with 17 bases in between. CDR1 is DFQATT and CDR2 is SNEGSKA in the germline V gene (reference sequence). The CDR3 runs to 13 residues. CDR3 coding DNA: TGCAGTACCTCGGCGGGGCGGGTCAATGAGCAGTTCTTC. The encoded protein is CSTSAGRVNEQFF.

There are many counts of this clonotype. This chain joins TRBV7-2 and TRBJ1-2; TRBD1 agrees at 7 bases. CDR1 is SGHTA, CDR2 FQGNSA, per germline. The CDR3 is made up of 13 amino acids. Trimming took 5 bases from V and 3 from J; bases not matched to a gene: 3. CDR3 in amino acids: CASSPGQHYGYTF. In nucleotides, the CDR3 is TGTGCCAGCAGCCCGGGACAGCACTATGGCTACACCTTC.

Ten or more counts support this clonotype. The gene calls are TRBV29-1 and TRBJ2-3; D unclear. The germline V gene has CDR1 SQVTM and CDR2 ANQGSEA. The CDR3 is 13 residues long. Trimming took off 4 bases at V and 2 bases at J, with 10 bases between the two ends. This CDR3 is CSVAGTITDTQYF. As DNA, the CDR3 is TGCAGCGTTGCAGGAACCATCACAGATACGCAGTATTTT.

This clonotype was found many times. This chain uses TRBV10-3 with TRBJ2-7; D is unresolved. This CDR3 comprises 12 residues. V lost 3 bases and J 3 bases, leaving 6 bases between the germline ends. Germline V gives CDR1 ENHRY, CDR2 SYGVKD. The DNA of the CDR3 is TGTGCCATCAGTGAAGGAAGCTACGAGCAGTACTTC. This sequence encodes CAISEGSYEQYF.

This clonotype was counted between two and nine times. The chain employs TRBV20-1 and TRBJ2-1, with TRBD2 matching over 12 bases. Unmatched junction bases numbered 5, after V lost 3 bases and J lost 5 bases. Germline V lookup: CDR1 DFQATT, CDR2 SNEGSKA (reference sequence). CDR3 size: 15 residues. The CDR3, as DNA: TGCAGTGCTAGTGACCGGACTAGCGGGGACAATGAGCAGTTCTTC. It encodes CSASDRTSGDNEQFF.

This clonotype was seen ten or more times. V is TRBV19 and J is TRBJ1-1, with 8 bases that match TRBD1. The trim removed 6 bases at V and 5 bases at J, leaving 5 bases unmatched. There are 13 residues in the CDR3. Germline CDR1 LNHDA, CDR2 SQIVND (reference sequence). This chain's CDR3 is CASSRTGTTEAFF. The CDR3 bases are TGTGCCAGTAGCCGGACAGGGACAACTGAAGCTTTCTTT.

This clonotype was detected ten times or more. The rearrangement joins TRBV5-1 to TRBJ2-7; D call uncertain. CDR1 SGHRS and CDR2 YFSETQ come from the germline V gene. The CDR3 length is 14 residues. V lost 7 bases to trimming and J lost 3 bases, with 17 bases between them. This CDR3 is CASSKALGGYEQYF. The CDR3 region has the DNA TGCGCCAGCTCCAAGGCCCTGGGTGGCTACGAGCAGTACTTC.

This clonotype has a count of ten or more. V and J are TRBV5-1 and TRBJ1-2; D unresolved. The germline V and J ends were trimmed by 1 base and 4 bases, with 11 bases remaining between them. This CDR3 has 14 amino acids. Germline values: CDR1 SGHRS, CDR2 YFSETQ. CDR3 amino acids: CASSLTAPGYGYTF. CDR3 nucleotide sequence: TGCGCCAGCAGCTTGACGGCCCCGGGCTATGGCTACACCTTC.